This TCR beta chain was obtained from a study of response to subunit inactivated influenza vaccine. One entry per CDR3 protein, called by TCRdb with MiXCR from the RT-PCR reads. The sample contains approximately 530,000 distinct CDR3 sequences, roughly 13% of which appear only once. This clonotype appeared a few times. The CDR3 totals 16 residues. V shed 0 bases and J 2 bases; nucleotides not matched to a gene: 4. CDR1 is SGHRS and CDR2 is YFSETQ in the germline V gene. The chain couples TRBV5-1 to TRBJ2-1; 8 positions match TRBD1. The sample was PBMCs from blood, taken about 40 days after vaccination. This TCR was sampled from a man between 45 and 60 years old who received an inactivated influenza vaccine. The CDR3 DNA reads TGCGCCAGCAGCTTGGGGCTGGACAGGGCCTACAATGAGCAGTTCTTC. Encoded protein: CASSLGLDRAYNEQFF.